This TCR beta chain was recovered during a study of metastatic and nonmetastatic thyroid tumors. About the study: Comparison of repertoires was carried out across blood and tumor or nodule tissue from malignant and benign thyroid patients. Study-wide results and limits: In both blood and tumor samples, TCR beta diversity was reported significantly higher for malignant than benign nodules.

TCRdb recomputed clones from the PCR reads via MiXCR. The data show 15,000 to 25,000 clones, about 25% seen once. As concerns this clone: Its antigen is not identified.

Patients underwent thyroid surgery, and none had received any treatment before it. CDR3 length: 14 amino acids. Germline CDR1 is MNHEY and CDR2 is SVGAGI. Trimming left V 2 bases short and J 4 bases short, with 8 bases between. The chain employs TRBV6-5 and TRBJ1-4; tentative D call: TRBD1 (5 bases). The sequenced sample was blood. The receptor was isolated from a male donor with papillary thyroid cancer or a benign thyroid nodule (not recorded which). Some clones in this sample may be carry-over from other donors' samples. CDR3 bases: TGTGCCAGCAGTTACACAAGGGGTAATGAAAAACTGTTTTTT. It encodes CASSYTRGNEKLFF.